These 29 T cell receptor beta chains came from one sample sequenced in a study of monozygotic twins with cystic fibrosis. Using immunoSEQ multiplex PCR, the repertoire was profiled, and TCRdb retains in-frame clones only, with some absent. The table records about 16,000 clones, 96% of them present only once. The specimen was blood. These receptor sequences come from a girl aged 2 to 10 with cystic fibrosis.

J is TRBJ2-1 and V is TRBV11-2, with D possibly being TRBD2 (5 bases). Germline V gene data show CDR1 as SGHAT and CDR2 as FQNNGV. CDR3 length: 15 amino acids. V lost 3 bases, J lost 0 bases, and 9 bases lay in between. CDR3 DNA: TGTGCCAGCAGCTTCGGACTCAGCTCCTACAATGAGCAGTTCTTC. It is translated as CASSFGLSSYNEQFF.

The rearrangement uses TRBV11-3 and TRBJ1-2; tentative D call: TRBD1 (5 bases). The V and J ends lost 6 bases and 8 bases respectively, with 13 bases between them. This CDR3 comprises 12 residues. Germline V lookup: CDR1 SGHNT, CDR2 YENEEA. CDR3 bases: TGTGCCAGCAGGGGACGCCTCGACGGCTACACCTTC. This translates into CASRGRLDGYTF. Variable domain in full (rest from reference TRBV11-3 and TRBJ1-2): EAGVVQSPRYKIIEKKQPVAFWCNPISGHNTLYWYLQNLGQGPELLIRYENEEAVDDSQLPKDRFSAERLKGVDSTLKIQPAELGDSAVYLCASRGRLDGYTFGSGTRLTVV.

The chain's CDR3 is CASSLASINYGYTF. CDR3 DNA: TGTGCCAGCAGCTTAGCCAGTATTAACTATGGCTACACCTTC. The V and J genes are TRBV13 and TRBJ1-2, with D unresolved. The ends were cut back, 1 base at V and 1 base at J, with 7 bases in the middle. This CDR3 has 14 residues. From germline, CDR1 is PRHDT and CDR2 FYEKMQ (reference sequence).

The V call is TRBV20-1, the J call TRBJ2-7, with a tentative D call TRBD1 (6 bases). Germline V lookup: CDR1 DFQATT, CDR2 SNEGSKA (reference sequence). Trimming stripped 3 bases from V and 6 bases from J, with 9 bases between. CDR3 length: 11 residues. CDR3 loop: CSARGRGEQYF. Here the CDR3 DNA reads TGCAGTGCTAGGGGCAGGGGCGAGCAGTACTTC.

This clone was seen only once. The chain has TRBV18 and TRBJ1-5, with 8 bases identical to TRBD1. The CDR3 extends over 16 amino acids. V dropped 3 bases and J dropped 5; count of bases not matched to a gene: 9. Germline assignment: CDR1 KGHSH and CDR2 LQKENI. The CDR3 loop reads CASSPTQGAGDQPQHF. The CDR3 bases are TGTGCCAGCTCACCTACCCAGGGGGCTGGCGATCAGCCCCAGCATTTT.

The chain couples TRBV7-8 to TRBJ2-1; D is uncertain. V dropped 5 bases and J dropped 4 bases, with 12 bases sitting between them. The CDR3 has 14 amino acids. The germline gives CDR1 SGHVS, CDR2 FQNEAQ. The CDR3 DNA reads TGTGCCAGCAGCCCGAGCGAGGTATACAATGAGCAGTTCTTC. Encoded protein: CASSPSEVYNEQFF.

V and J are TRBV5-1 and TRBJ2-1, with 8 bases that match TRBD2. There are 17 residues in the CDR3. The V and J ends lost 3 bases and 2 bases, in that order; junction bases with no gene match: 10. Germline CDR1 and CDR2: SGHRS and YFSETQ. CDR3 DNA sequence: TGCGCCAGCAGCTCGCTTCCACTAGCGGAAACCTACAATGAGCAGTTCTTC. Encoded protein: CASSSLPLAETYNEQFF.

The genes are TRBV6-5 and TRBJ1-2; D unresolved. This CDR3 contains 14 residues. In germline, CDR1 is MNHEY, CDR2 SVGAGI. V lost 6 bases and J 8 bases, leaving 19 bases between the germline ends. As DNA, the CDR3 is TGTGCCAGCAGCCTTAGAACTGTATCCGCCGGCTACACCTTC. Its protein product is CASSLRTVSAGYTF.

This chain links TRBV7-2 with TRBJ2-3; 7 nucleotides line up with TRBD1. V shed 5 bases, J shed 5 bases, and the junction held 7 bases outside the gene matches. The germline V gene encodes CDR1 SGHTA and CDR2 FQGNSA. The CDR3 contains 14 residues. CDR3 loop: CASSRSRDRDTQYF. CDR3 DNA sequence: TGTGCCAGCAGCCGGTCCCGGGACAGAGATACGCAGTATTTT.

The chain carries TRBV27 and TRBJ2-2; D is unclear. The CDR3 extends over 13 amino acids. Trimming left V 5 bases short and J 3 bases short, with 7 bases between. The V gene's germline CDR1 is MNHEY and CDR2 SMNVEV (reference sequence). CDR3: CASSEPYTGELFF. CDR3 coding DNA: TGTGCCAGCAGTGAACCATACACCGGGGAGCTGTTTTTT.

DNA of the CDR3: TGTGCCAGTAGTGACGACCCCATCGGCTACACCTTC. Translating it yields CASSDDPIGYTF. The chain uses TRBV19 and TRBJ1-2; D call uncertain. This CDR3 has 12 amino acids. Trimming took off 5 bases at V and 8 bases at J, with 12 bases between the two ends. Germline assignment: CDR1 LNHDA and CDR2 SQIVND (reference sequence).

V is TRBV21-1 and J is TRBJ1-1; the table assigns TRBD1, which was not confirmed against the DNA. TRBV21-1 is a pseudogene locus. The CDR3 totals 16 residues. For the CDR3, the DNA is TGTGCCAGGAAACTAGGGACAGGGATCGTGAACACTGAAGCTTTCTTT. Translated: CARKLGTGIVNTEAFF.

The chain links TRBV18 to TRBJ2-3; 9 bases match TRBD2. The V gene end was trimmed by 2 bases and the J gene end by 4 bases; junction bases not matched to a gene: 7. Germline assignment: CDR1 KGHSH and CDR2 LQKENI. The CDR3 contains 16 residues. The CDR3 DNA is TGTGCCAGCTCACCATTCGGCGGGGGGGCATCAGATACGCAGTATTTT. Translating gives CASSPFGGGASDTQYF.

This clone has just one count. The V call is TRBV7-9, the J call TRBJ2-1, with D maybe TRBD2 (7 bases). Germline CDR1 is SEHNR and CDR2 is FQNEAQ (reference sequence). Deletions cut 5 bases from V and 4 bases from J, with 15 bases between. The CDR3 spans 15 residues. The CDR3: CASSATGGEYNEQFF. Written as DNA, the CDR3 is TGTGCCAGCAGCGCAACGGGGGGCGAATACAATGAGCAGTTCTTC. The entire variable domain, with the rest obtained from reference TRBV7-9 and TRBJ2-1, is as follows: DTGVSQNPRHKITKRGQNVTFRCDPISEHNRLYWYRQTLGQGPEFLTYFQNEAQLEKSRLLSDRFSAERPKGSFSTLEIQRTEQGDSAMYLCASSATGGEYNEQFFGPGTRLTVL.

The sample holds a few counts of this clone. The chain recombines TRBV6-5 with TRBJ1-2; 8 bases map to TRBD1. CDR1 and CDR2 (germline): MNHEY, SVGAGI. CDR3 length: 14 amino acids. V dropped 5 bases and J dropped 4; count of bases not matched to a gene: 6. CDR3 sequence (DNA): TGTGCCAGCAGTACGACAGGGGCAGGCTATGGCTACACCTTC. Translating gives CASSTTGAGYGYTF.

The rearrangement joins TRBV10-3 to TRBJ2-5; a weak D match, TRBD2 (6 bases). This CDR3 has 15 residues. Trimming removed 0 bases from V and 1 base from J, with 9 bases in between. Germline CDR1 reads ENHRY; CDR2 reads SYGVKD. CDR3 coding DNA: TGTGCCATCAGTGAGTCGTGGGGGGTCCAAGAGACCCAGTACTTC. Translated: CAISESWGVQETQYF.

This CDR3 reads CASSMGGGTEAFF. In DNA form, the CDR3 reads TGTGCCAGTAGTATGGGAGGGGGCACTGAAGCTTTCTTT. The rearrangement uses TRBV19 and TRBJ1-1; TRBD1 is a possible D gene (6 bases). Trimming cost V 3 bases and J 4 bases, with 9 bases left between them. The CDR3 is 13 amino acids. Germline CDR1 and CDR2: LNHDA and SQIVND (reference sequence). Full variable domain (missing parts from reference TRBV19 and TRBJ1-1): DGGITQSPKYLFRKEGQNVTLSCEQNLNHDAMYWYRQDPGQGLRLIYYSQIVNDFQKGDIAEGYSVSREKKESFPLTVTSAQKNPTAFYLCASSMGGGTEAFFGQGTRLTVV.

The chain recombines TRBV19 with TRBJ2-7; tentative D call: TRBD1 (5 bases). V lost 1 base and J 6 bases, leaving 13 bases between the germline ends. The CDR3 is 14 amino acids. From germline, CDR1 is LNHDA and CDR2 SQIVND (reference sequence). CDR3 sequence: CASSIGAGIAEQYF. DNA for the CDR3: TGTGCCAGTAGTATAGGGGCAGGGATTGCCGAGCAGTACTTC.

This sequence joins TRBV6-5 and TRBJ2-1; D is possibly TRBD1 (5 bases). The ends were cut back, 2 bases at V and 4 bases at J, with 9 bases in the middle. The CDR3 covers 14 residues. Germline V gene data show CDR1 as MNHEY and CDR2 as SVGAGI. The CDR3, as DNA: TGTGCCAGCAGTTACAGGACACGGTACAATGAGCAGTTCTTC. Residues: CASSYRTRYNEQFF.

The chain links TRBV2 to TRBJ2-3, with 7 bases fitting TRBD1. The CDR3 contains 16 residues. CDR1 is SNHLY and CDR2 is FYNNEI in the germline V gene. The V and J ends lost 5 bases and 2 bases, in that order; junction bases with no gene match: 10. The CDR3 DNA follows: TGTGCCAGCAGTCTCTTTGACAGGGTACCCACAGATACGCAGTATTTT. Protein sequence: CASSLFDRVPTDTQYF.

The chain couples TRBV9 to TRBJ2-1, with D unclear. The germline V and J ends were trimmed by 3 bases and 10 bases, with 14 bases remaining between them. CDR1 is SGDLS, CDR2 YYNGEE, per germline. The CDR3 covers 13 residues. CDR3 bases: TGTGCCAGCAGCGGAATAGGGCGTGGGGAGCAGTTCTTC. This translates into CASSGIGRGEQFF. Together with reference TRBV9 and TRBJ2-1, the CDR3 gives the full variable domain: DSGVTQTPKHLITATGQRVTLRCSPRSGDLSVYWYQQSLDQGLQFLIQYYNGEERAKGNILERFSAQQFPDLHSELNLSSLELGDSALYFCASSGIGRGEQFFGPGTRLTVL.

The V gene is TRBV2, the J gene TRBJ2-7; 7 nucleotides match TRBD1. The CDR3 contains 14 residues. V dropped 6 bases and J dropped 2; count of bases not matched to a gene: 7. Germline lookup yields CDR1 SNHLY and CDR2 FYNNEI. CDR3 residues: CASSGTAAPYEQYF. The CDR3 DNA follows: TGTGCCAGCAGCGGGACAGCCGCCCCCTACGAGCAGTACTTC.

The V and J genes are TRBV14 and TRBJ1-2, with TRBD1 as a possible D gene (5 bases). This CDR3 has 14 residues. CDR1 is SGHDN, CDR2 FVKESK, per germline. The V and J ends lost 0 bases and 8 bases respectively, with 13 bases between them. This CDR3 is CASSQEGEYRGYTF. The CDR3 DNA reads TGTGCCAGCAGCCAAGAAGGGGAGTACCGCGGCTACACCTTC.

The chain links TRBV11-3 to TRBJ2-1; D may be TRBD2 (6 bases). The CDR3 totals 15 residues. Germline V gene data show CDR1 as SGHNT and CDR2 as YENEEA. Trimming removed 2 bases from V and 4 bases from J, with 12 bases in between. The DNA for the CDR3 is TGTGCCAGCAGCTTACTAGCGTCTGGATACAATGAGCAGTTCTTC. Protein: CASSLLASGYNEQFF.

CDR3 loop: CASSVMGDQETQYF. The CDR3 bases are TGTGCCAGCAGCGTGATGGGGGACCAAGAGACCCAGTACTTC. V gene TRBV9 combines with J gene TRBJ2-5; D tentatively reads TRBD1 or TRBD2 (5 bases each). The CDR3 is 14 amino acids. Trimming stripped 2 bases from V and 0 bases from J, with 8 bases between. Germline CDR1 SGDLS, CDR2 YYNGEE.

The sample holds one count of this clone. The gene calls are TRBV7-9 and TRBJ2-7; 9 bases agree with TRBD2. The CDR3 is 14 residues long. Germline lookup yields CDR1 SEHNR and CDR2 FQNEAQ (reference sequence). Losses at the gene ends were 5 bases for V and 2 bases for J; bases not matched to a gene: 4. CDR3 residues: CASSISGGPYEQYF. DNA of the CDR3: TGTGCCAGCAGCATTAGCGGGGGCCCCTACGAGCAGTACTTC. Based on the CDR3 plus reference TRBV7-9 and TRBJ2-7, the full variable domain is DTGVSQNPRHKITKRGQNVTFRCDPISEHNRLYWYRQTLGQGPEFLTYFQNEAQLEKSRLLSDRFSAERPKGSFSTLEIQRTEQGDSAMYLCASSISGGPYEQYFGPGTRLTVT.

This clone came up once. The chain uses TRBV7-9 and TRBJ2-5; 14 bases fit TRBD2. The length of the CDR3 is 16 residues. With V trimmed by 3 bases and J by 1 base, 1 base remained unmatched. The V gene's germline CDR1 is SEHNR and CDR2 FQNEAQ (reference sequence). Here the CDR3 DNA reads TGTGCCAGCAGCTTGGGACTAGCGGGGGCCCAAGAGACCCAGTACTTC. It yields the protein CASSLGLAGAQETQYF.

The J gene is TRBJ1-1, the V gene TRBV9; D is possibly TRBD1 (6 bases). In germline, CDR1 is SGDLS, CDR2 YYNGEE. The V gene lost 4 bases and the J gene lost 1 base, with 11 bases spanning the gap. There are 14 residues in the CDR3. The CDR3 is CASSHGGGNTEAFF. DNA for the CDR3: TGTGCCAGCAGCCACGGAGGGGGGAACACTGAAGCTTTCTTT.

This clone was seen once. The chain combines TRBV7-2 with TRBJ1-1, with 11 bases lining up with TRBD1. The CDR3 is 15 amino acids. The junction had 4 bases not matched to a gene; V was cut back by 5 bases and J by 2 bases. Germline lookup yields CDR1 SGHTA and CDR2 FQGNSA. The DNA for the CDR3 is TGTGCCAGCAGCCGCGGGACAGGGGGAAACACTGAAGCTTTCTTT. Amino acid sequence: CASSRGTGGNTEAFF.